These 21 T cell receptor beta chains came from one sample sequenced in a study of T cells in Graves' hyperthyroidism and ophthalmopathy (dated by TCRdb to between 2018 and 2021). Library construction relied on multiplex PCR. Sequencing used an Illumina HiSeq 2000. The TCR beta CDR3 regions were amplified from RNA transcripts. The first round of RT-PCR for the TCR CDR3 was performed with the HTBI primer set and the Qiagen OneStep RT-PCR kit. TCRdb passed the public sequencing reads through fastp at Q25 and MiXCR, retaining productive beta sequences. Rows with one shared CDR3 protein collapse into an entry with the most common genes and DNA. For this sample the table gives around 300,000 distinct CDR3 sequences, of which about 16% were detected only once. The ten top clones hold more than 30% of the sample. The sample taken for sequencing was blood. The receptors here all came from a woman aged 50 to 65 with Graves' hyperthyroidism that later progressed to Graves' ophthalmopathy.

The chain recombines TRBV11-2 with TRBJ2-1, with D possibly being TRBD1 or TRBD2 (5 bases each). V shed 3 bases and J shed 6 bases, with 12 bases lying between them. This CDR3 contains 14 residues. CDR1 SGHAT and CDR2 FQNNGV come from the germline V gene. This CDR3 reads CASSLGLARNEQFF. In nucleotides, the CDR3 is TGTGCCAGCAGCTTGGGGCTAGCTCGCAATGAGCAGTTCTTC.

The table lists this clonotype with many counts. This rearrangement joins TRBV5-1 to TRBJ1-1; unclear D gene. Deletions cut 0 bases from V and 4 bases from J, with 13 bases between. CDR3 length: 15 amino acids. From germline, CDR1 is SGHRS and CDR2 YFSETQ. As DNA, the CDR3 is TGCGCCAGCAGCTTGGATTGGATTCCGACCACTGAAGCTTTCTTT. Protein product: CASSLDWIPTTEAFF.

This clonotype was seen at least ten times. The rearrangement links TRBV7-3 to TRBJ2-2; 7 positions agree with TRBD2. Germline assignment: CDR1 SGHTA and CDR2 FQGTGA. The CDR3 has 16 residues. V lost 2 bases, J lost 6 bases, and 9 bases stayed unmatched. CDR3 in amino acids: CASSLRTSIGPGELFF. CDR3 coding DNA: TGTGCCAGCAGCTTACGGACTAGTATTGGTCCCGGGGAGCTGTTTTTT. Complete variable domain (other parts from reference TRBV7-3 and TRBJ2-2): GAGVSQTPSNKVTEKGKYVELRCDPISGHTALYWYRQSLGQGPEFLIYFQGTGAADDSGLPNDRFFAVRPEGSVSTLKIQRTERGDSAVYLCASSLRTSIGPGELFFGEGSRLTVL.

This rearrangement joins TRBV5-6 to TRBJ2-7; 10 nucleotides agree with TRBD1. The CDR3 is 18 residues long. In germline, CDR1 is SGHDT, CDR2 YYEEEE. J lost 0 bases, V lost 2 bases, and 11 bases had no gene match. CDR3 nucleotide sequence: TGTGCCAGCAGCTTCCCCGGACAGGGGGAAATTAGCTCCTACGAGCAGTACTTC. Its protein is CASSFPGQGEISSYEQYF. The whole variable domain, filled in from reference TRBV5-6 and TRBJ2-7, reads DAGVTQSPTHLIKTRGQQVTLRCSPKSGHDTVSWYQQALGQGPQFIFQYYEEEERQRGNFPDRFSGHQFPNYSSELNVNALLLGDSALYLCASSFPGQGEISSYEQYFGPGTRLTVT.

This clonotype came up many times. This chain links TRBV6-1 with TRBJ1-1; 7 positions agree with TRBD1. The germline V gene encodes CDR1 MNHNS and CDR2 SASEGT. The CDR3 extends over 17 amino acids. Trimming took 5 bases from V and 0 from J; bases not matched to a gene: 12. This CDR3 is CASSILSGTDLNTEAFF. The CDR3 nucleotides read TGTGCCAGCAGTATTCTTAGCGGGACAGACCTGAACACTGAAGCTTTCTTT.

The table lists this clonotype with many counts. The genes are TRBV29-1 and TRBJ2-7, with TRBD1 matching over 9 bases. The CDR3 runs 12 residues. The trim removed 7 bases at V and 5 bases at J, leaving 6 bases unmatched. From germline, CDR1 is SQVTM and CDR2 ANQGSEA. In DNA, the CDR3 is TGCAGCGCTTGGACAGGGGCACACGAGCAGTACTTC. Encoded protein: CSAWTGAHEQYF.

Judged by abundance, this clonotype is medium-sized. The chain couples TRBV5-1 to TRBJ2-1; D possibly corresponds to TRBD1 (5 bases). CDR1 is SGHRS and CDR2 is YFSETQ in the germline V gene. The V end was cut by 6 bases, the J end by 0 bases, with 22 bases between. The CDR3 spans 18 residues. CDR3 bases: TGCGCCAGCAATAGGAAGGGCCCCGGCGGACACTCCTACAATGAGCAGTTCTTC. Translation gives CASNRKGPGGHSYNEQFF.

This clonotype appeared a few times. Germline and junction disagree at one end, which may indicate a read error. J is TRBJ2-2 and V is TRBV28; D may be TRBD2 (6 bases). Germline V gene data show CDR1 as MDHEN and CDR2 as SYDVKM. The CDR3 extends over 15 amino acids. The CDR3 reads CAGTSGREGTGGLFF. The CDR3 DNA reads as TGTGCCGGGACTTCGGGCAGGGAAGGCACCGGGGGGCTGTTTTTT. Combining the CDR3 with reference TRBV28 and TRBJ2-2 gives the whole variable domain DVKVTQSSRYLVKRTGEKVFLECVQDMDHENMFWYRQDPGLGLRLIYFSYDVKMKEKGDIPEGYSVSREKKERFSLILESASTNQTSMYLCAGTSGREGTGGLFFGEGSRLTVL.

This clonotype showed up many times. The rearrangement joins TRBV18 to TRBJ1-3; unclear D gene. Germline-derived CDR1 and CDR2 are KGHSH and LQKENI. The V gene lost 3 bases and the J gene lost 0 bases, with 12 bases spanning the gap. This CDR3 comprises 16 residues. The CDR3 bases are TGTGCCAGCTCACCTTTGGGAGGAGCCTCTGGAAACACCATATATTTT. It translates to CASSPLGGASGNTIYF.

This clonotype was counted many times. This chain uses TRBV20-1 with TRBJ1-1; 11 positions match TRBD1. V gave up 6 bases and J gave up 5 bases; unmatched junction bases: 5. The CDR3 has 13 amino acids. The V gene's germline CDR1 is DFQATT and CDR2 SNEGSKA (reference sequence). The CDR3 DNA follows: TGCAGTGCCAGGACAGGGGGCCTGACTGAAGCTTTCTTT. This translates into CSARTGGLTEAFF.

The table lists this clonotype with many counts. V gene TRBV30 combines with J gene TRBJ2-7; perhaps D is TRBD1 or TRBD2 (5 bases each). The CDR3 spans 13 residues. V was pared by 5 bases and J by 5 bases, with 16 bases between. Germline V gene sequence: CDR1 GTSNPN, CDR2 SVGIG (reference sequence). This CDR3 is CAWASGLGDEQYF. The CDR3 nucleotides are TGTGCCTGGGCTTCGGGGTTGGGGGACGAGCAGTACTTC.

This clonotype has at least ten counts. V and J are TRBV7-9 and TRBJ2-3, with 13 bases identical to TRBD2. The V and J ends lost 1 base and 2 bases, in that order; junction bases with no gene match: 9. CDR3 length: 19 amino acids. The V gene's germline CDR1 is SEHNR and CDR2 FQNEAQ (reference sequence). The CDR3 spells CASSLVLLAGGVYTDTQYF. The CDR3 region has the DNA TGTGCCAGCAGCTTAGTCTTACTAGCGGGAGGGGTTTACACAGATACGCAGTATTTT. The entire variable domain, with the rest obtained from reference TRBV7-9 and TRBJ2-3, is as follows: DTGVSQNPRHKITKRGQNVTFRCDPISEHNRLYWYRQTLGQGPEFLTYFQNEAQLEKSRLLSDRFSAERPKGSFSTLEIQRTEQGDSAMYLCASSLVLLAGGVYTDTQYFGPGTRLTVL.

J is TRBJ2-1 and V is TRBV11-2; 10 bases agree with TRBD2. The trim removed 5 bases at V and 4 bases at J, leaving 8 bases unmatched. In germline, CDR1 is SGHAT, CDR2 FQNNGV. The CDR3 covers 16 residues. CDR3: CASSHEAGGVYNEQFF. CDR3 sequence (DNA): TGTGCCAGCAGCCACGAAGCGGGAGGGGTATACAATGAGCAGTTCTTC. The entire variable domain, with the rest obtained from reference TRBV11-2 and TRBJ2-1, is as follows: EAGVAQSPRYKIIEKRQSVAFWCNPISGHATLYWYQQILGQGPKLLIQFQNNGVVDDSQLPKDRFSAERLKGVDSTLKIQPAKLEDSAVYLCASSHEAGGVYNEQFFGPGTRLTVL.

This clonotype was seen many times. J is TRBJ1-1 and V is TRBV5-1; D is undetermined. The V gene lost 0 bases and the J gene lost 1 base, with 10 bases spanning the gap. Looked up from germline, CDR1 is SGHRS and CDR2 is YFSETQ. The CDR3 has 15 amino acids. The CDR3 region is CASSLDGRPNTEAFF. CDR3 in DNA: TGCGCCAGCAGCTTGGACGGACGCCCGAACACTGAAGCTTTCTTT.

Many counts were recorded for this clonotype. The J gene is TRBJ2-3, the V gene TRBV3-1; 8 bases map to TRBD2. V lost 4 bases and J lost 4; bases outside the gene matches: 7. The length of the CDR3 is 15 residues. The germline V gene encodes CDR1 LGHDT and CDR2 YNNKEL (reference sequence). The CDR3 region has the DNA TGTGCCAGCAGCCTCCTTTCGGGAGGGTCAGATACGCAGTATTTT. As protein: CASSLLSGGSDTQYF.

V is TRBV5-1 and J is TRBJ2-2; no definite D call. V was shortened by 7 bases and J by 2 bases, with 18 bases between the two germline ends. Germline V gene sequence: CDR1 SGHRS, CDR2 YFSETQ. The CDR3 has 16 amino acids. The CDR3 region has the DNA TGCGCCAGCTCTCCTGGACGGAGACAAAACACCGGGGAGCTGTTTTTT. This sequence encodes CASSPGRRQNTGELFF.

V usage is TRBV5-1 and J usage is TRBJ2-6, with D possibly being TRBD2 (5 bases). With 1 base removed from V and 0 bases from J, the gap between germline ends came to 11 bases. There are 17 residues in the CDR3. Germline V lookup: CDR1 SGHRS, CDR2 YFSETQ. The CDR3 sequence: CASSLSQAGSGANVLTF. In DNA, the CDR3 is TGCGCCAGCAGCTTGTCCCAGGCGGGCTCTGGGGCCAACGTCCTGACTTTC.

This clonotype occurred many times. The chain combines TRBV7-9 with TRBJ2-1; 11 bases fit TRBD2. Trimming cost V 5 bases and J 9 bases; bases outside gene matches: 9. The CDR3 consists of 15 residues. Germline-derived CDR1 and CDR2 are SEHNR and FQNEAQ (reference sequence). In DNA form, the CDR3 reads TGTGCCAGCAGCCGGACTAGCGGGTCATTCGGTGAGCAGTTCTTC. Translation: CASSRTSGSFGEQFF. Full variable domain (missing parts from reference TRBV7-9 and TRBJ2-1): DTGVSQNPRHKITKRGQNVTFRCDPISEHNRLYWYRQTLGQGPEFLTYFQNEAQLEKSRLLSDRFSAERPKGSFSTLEIQRTEQGDSAMYLCASSRTSGSFGEQFFGPGTRLTVL.

In its sample, this clonotype was seen many times. This rearrangement joins TRBV3-1 to TRBJ1-3; D gene ambiguous. This CDR3 spans 15 amino acids. The V end lost 4 bases, the J end lost 8 bases, and 18 bases lay between the germline ends. Germline CDR1 is LGHDT and CDR2 is YNNKEL (reference sequence). In DNA, the CDR3 is TGTGCCAGCAGCCTCGCCCCTCACGGAGGGCACACCATATATTTT. It yields the protein CASSLAPHGGHTIYF.

This clonotype has ten or more counts. V gene TRBV15 combines with J gene TRBJ2-7; D is unclear. The CDR3 has 13 residues. The germline V gene has CDR1 LNHNV and CDR2 YYDKDF (reference sequence). V shed 0 bases and J shed 6 bases, with 9 bases lying between them. CDR3 DNA: TGTGCCACCAGCAGAGATTTCCTTGGCGAGCAGTACTTC. The encoded protein is CATSRDFLGEQYF.

In this sample, this clonotype turned up many times. The chain joins TRBV15 to TRBJ2-5, with D perhaps matching TRBD2 (5 bases). V was pared by 0 bases and J by 7 bases, with 15 bases between. Germline loops: CDR1 LNHNV, CDR2 YYDKDF (reference sequence). The CDR3 covers 15 residues. CDR3 sequence (DNA): TGTGCCACCAGCAGAGATTGGGGAGCTCGGGGGACCCAGTACTTC. The encoded protein is CATSRDWGARGTQYF.